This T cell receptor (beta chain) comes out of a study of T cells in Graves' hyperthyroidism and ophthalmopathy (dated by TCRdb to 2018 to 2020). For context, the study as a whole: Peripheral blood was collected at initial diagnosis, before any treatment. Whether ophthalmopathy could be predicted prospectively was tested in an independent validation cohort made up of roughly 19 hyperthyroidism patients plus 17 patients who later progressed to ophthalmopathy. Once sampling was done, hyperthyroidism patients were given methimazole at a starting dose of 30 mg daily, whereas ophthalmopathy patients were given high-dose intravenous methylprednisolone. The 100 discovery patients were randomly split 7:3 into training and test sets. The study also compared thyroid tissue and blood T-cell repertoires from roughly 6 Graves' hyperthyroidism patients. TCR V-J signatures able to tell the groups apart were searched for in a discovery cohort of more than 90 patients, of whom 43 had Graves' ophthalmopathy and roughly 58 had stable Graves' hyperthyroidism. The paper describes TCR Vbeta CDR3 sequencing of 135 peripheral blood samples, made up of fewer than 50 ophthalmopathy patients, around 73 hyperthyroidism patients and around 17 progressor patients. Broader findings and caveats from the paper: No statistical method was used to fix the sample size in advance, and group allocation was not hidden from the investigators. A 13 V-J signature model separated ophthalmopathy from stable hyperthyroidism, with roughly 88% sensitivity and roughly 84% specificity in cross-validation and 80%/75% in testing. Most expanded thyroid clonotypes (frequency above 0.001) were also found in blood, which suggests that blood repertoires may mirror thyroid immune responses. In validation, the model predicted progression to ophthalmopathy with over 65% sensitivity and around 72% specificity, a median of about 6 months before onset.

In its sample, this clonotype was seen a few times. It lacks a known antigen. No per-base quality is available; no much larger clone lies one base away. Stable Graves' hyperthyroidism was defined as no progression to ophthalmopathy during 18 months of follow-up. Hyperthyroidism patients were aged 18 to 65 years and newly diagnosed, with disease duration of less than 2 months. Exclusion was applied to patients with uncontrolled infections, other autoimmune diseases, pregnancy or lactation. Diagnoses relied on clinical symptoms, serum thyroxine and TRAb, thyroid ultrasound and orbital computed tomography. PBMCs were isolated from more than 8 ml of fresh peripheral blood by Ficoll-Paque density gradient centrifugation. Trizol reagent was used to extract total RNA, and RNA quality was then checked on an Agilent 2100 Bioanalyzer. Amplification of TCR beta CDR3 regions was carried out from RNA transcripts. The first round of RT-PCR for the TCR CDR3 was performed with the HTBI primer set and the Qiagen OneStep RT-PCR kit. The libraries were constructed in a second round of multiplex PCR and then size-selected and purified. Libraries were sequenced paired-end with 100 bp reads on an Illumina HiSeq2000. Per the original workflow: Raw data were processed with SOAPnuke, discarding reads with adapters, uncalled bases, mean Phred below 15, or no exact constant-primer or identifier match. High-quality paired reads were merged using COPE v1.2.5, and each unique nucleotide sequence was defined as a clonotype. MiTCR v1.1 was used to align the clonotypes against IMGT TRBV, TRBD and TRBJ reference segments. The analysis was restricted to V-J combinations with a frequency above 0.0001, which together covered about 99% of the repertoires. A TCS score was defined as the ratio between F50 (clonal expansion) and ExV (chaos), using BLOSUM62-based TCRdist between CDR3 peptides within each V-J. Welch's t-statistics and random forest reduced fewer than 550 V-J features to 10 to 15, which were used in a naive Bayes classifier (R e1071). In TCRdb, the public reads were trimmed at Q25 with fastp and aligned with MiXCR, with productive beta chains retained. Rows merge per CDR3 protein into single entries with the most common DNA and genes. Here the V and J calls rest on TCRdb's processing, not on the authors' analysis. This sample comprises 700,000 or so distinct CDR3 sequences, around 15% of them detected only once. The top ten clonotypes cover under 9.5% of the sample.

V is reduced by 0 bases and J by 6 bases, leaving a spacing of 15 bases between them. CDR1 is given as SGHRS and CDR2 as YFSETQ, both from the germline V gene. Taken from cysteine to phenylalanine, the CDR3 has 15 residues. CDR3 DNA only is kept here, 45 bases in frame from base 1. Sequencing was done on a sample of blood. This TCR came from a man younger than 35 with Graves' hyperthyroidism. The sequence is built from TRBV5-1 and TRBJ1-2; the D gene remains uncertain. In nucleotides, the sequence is TGCGCCAGCAGCTTGGATCGAGGGCCCCGGAATGGCTACACCTTC. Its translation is CASSLDRGPRNGYTF.